These 15 T cell receptor beta chains originate from one sample sequenced in a study of T-cell reconstitution after alpha-beta-depleted transplantation in children. The TCRbeta library incorporated unique molecular identifiers. MiXCR, run by TCRdb on the PCR reads, gives a single entry per CDR3 protein. The sample has about 830,000 distinct CDR3 sequences; 16% are singletons. The source was PBMCs, mostly from graft donor cells, collected 360 days after TCRalphabeta/CD19-depleted stem cell transplant. These TCRs come from a male patient younger than 18 who had a stem cell transplant for acute lymphoblastic leukemia, so the T cells may come from the graft donor.

This clonotype has only one observation. The V gene is TRBV14, the J gene TRBJ2-1; 11 nucleotides line up with TRBD2. Germline V CDR1 and CDR2: SGHDN, FVKESK. The length of the CDR3 is 16 residues. The V gene end was trimmed by 2 bases and the J gene end by 10 bases; junction bases not matched to a gene: 10. Here the CDR3 reads CASSQNWASGRKEQFF. The CDR3, as DNA: TGTGCCAGCAGCCAAAATTGGGCTAGCGGGAGGAAGGAGCAGTTCTTC.

This clonotype was seen a few times. The CDR3 nucleotides read TGCGCCAGCAGCCAAGATCTGCAGGGGGCATATCAGCCCCAGCATTTT. It encodes CASSQDLQGAYQPQHF. The chain carries TRBV4-1 and TRBJ1-5; 8 bases map to TRBD1. V was pared by 0 bases and J by 5 bases, with 6 bases of the junction left unmatched. The CDR3 runs 16 residues. The V gene's germline CDR1 is MGHRA and CDR2 YSYEKL.

This clonotype has only a few counts. The rearrangement joins TRBV4-1 to TRBJ2-5; the D gene is possibly TRBD1 (6 bases). With 2 bases removed from V and 5 bases from J, the gap between germline ends came to 12 bases. This CDR3 has 14 amino acids. Germline CDR1 and CDR2: MGHRA and YSYEKL. Written as DNA, the CDR3 is TGCGCCAGCAGCCAACCGGACAGTACTGAGACCCAGTACTTC. Protein sequence: CASSQPDSTETQYF.

The DNA for the CDR3 is TGTGCCAGCAGCTTAATGTTTGGTTTTTCAACTAATGAAAAACTGTTTTTT. This translates into CASSLMFGFSTNEKLFF. The chain is built from TRBV7-6 and TRBJ1-4; D gene unclear. Per the germline V gene, CDR1 is SGHVS and CDR2 is FNYEAQ. This CDR3 region has 17 residues. V was clipped by 2 bases and J by 0 bases, with 13 bases between them.

This clonotype was detected only a few times. The gene calls are TRBV4-2 and TRBJ2-2; weak D call: TRBD2 (5 bases). The V end was cut by 2 bases, the J end by 0 bases, with 13 bases between. Per germline, CDR1 LGHNA and CDR2 YNFKEQ. This CDR3 region has 17 residues. Written as DNA, the CDR3 is TGTGCCAGCAGCCAACTGGAGCGGCCGCCGAACACCGGGGAGCTGTTTTTT. Amino acid sequence: CASSQLERPPNTGELFF.

The chain employs TRBV18 and TRBJ2-7; TRBD1 aligns across 7 bases. J lost 5 bases, V lost 6 bases, and 19 bases had no gene match. Germline V gene lookup returns CDR1 KGHSH and CDR2 LQKENI. This CDR3 contains 17 residues. The CDR3 sequence is CASSLTIQGEGRNEQYF. In DNA form, the CDR3 reads TGTGCCAGCTCCCTTACAATCCAGGGGGAAGGACGCAACGAGCAGTACTTC.

This clonotype was seen ten or more times. This chain links TRBV11-2 with TRBJ2-7; TRBD1 matches at 8 bases. CDR3 length: 17 residues. Germline CDR1 reads SGHAT; CDR2 reads FQNNGV. The J segment lost 2 bases and the V segment lost 5 bases, leaving 14 bases of the junction unmatched. CDR3 sequence: CASSRLIGTGDTYEQYF. The CDR3 DNA sequence: TGTGCCAGCAGCCGCCTTATTGGGACAGGAGACACCTACGAGCAGTACTTC.

The gene calls are TRBV5-5 and TRBJ1-3; tentative D call: TRBD1 (5 bases). Germline V gives CDR1 SGHKS, CDR2 YYEKEE (reference sequence). The V and J ends lost 5 bases and 0 bases respectively, with 15 bases between them. The CDR3 runs 16 residues. The CDR3 sequence is CASRPGGGSSGNTIYF. The CDR3 DNA reads TGTGCCAGCAGGCCCGGCGGGGGGAGCTCTGGAAACACCATATATTTT.

V is TRBV5-1 and J is TRBJ2-7; 9 bases map to TRBD2. There are 13 residues in the CDR3. Germline V lookup: CDR1 SGHRS, CDR2 YFSETQ. Trimming removed 5 bases from V and 6 bases from J; junction bases left unmatched: 6. The CDR3 spells CASSLAGEVEQYF. The CDR3 nucleotides read TGCGCCAGCAGTTTAGCGGGAGAGGTCGAGCAGTACTTC.

This rearrangement joins TRBV4-2 to TRBJ2-1; D gene uncertain. This CDR3 has 13 residues. CDR1 LGHNA and CDR2 YNFKEQ come from the germline V gene. Trimming pared 0 bases from V and 8 bases from J, leaving 8 bases between. CDR3 residues: CASSQDEFYEQFF. The CDR3 nucleotides are TGTGCCAGCAGCCAAGATGAGTTCTATGAGCAGTTCTTC.

The table lists this clonotype with many counts. The junction departs from germline at one end; a sequencing error may be responsible. The CDR3 spells CASSLAGTGEGEQFF. The CDR3 DNA is TGTGCCAGCAGCCTAGCCGGGACAGGGGAAGGTGAGCAGTTCTTC. The chain is built from TRBV7-8 and TRBJ2-1, with 10 bases aligning to TRBD1. Germline V gives CDR1 SGHVS, CDR2 FQNEAQ. The length of the CDR3 is 15 residues. Variable domain in full (rest from reference TRBV7-8 and TRBJ2-1): GAGVSQSPRYKVAKRGQDVALRCDPISGHVSLFWYQQALGQGPEFLTYFQNEAQLDKSGLPSDRFFAERPEGSVSTLKIQRTQQEDSAVYLCASSLAGTGEGEQFFGPGTRLTVL.

This rearrangement joins TRBV20-1 to TRBJ2-2; the D gene is possibly TRBD2 (6 bases). With 3 bases removed from V and 0 bases from J, the gap between germline ends came to 17 bases. This CDR3 spans 17 amino acids. Germline lookup yields CDR1 DFQATT and CDR2 SNEGSKA (reference sequence). CDR3 DNA sequence: TGCAGTGCTAGTCCTTGCGGCGGGGTACCGAACACCGGGGAGCTGTTTTTT. Its protein product is CSASPCGGVPNTGELFF.

The chain is built from TRBV27 and TRBJ1-1; D possibly corresponds to TRBD1 (5 bases). The CDR3 covers 13 residues. Per germline, CDR1 MNHEY and CDR2 SMNVEV (reference sequence). V was pared by 2 bases and J by 8 bases, with 12 bases between. CDR3: CASSLLGTAEAFF. CDR3 bases: TGTGCCAGCAGTTTACTTGGGACGGCGGAAGCTTTCTTT.

This clonotype was seen a handful of times. This rearrangement joins TRBV7-3 to TRBJ2-1; D not resolved. The CDR3 has 15 residues. The germline V and J ends were trimmed by 1 base and 3 bases, with 10 bases remaining between them. The germline V gene encodes CDR1 SGHTA and CDR2 FQGTGA. The CDR3 DNA reads as TGTGCCAGCAGCTTAATAGTTGGCGGCTACAATGAGCAGTTCTTC. This gives the protein CASSLIVGGYNEQFF.

This clonotype occurred many times. The chain has TRBV12-3 or TRBV12-4 and TRBJ2-1, with D possibly TRBD2 on 5 matching bases. The CDR3 sequence is 15 residues long. V was pared by 4 bases and J by 0 bases, with 10 bases between. Here the CDR3 reads CASSSYSGSYNEQFF. The CDR3 DNA follows: TGTGCCAGCAGTTCATACAGCGGCTCCTACAATGAGCAGTTCTTC.